This entry lists 19 T cell receptor beta chains sequenced from one sample in a study of cytomegalovirus exposure and HLA in healthy donors. Amplification used 60 Vbeta primers and 13 Jbeta primers. The protocol was immunoSEQ multiplex PCR, while the TCRdb copy is restricted to in-frame clones and leaves out a portion. This table holds 150,000 or so clones, around 75% found once. Sequenced material: PBMCs. These receptors all come from a male donor in good health and CMV-seronegative.

The gene calls are TRBV25-1 and TRBJ1-1; 7 nucleotides align to TRBD1. Germline-derived CDR1 and CDR2 are MGHDK and SYGVNS. The CDR3 spans 13 residues. The junction had 3 bases not matched to a gene; V was cut back by 5 bases and J by 3 bases. CDR3 in amino acids: CASSYRGDTEAFF. The CDR3 region has the DNA TGTGCCAGCAGTTACAGGGGTGACACTGAAGCTTTCTTT. Based on the CDR3 plus reference TRBV25-1 and TRBJ1-1, the full variable domain is EADIYQTPRYLVIGTGKKITLECSQTMGHDKMYWYQQDPGMELHLIHYSYGVNSTEKGDLSSESTVSRIRTEHFPLTLESARPSHTSQYLCASSYRGDTEAFFGQGTRLTVV.

V usage is TRBV2 and J usage is TRBJ2-2, with 9 nucleotides matching TRBD1. Trimming took 6 bases from V and 5 from J; bases not matched to a gene: 7. From germline, CDR1 is SNHLY and CDR2 FYNNEI. This CDR3 is 15 amino acids long. The CDR3 sequence: CASRVTGTGTGELFF. CDR3 nucleotide sequence: TGTGCCAGCAGGGTTACCGGGACAGGGACCGGGGAGCTGTTTTTT.

The chain combines TRBV7-2 with TRBJ2-3; 8 bases map to TRBD2. The germline V gene has CDR1 SGHTA and CDR2 FQGNSA. The CDR3 length is 17 residues. V shed 2 bases and J 1 base; nucleotides not matched to a gene: 8. In DNA form, the CDR3 reads TGTGCCAGCAGCTTACCTAGTAGCGGGGTACGCACAGATACGCAGTATTTT. Protein product: CASSLPSSGVRTDTQYF.

This chain links TRBV5-1 with TRBJ1-4; no clear D. This CDR3 has 14 residues. V lost 4 bases and J 0 bases, leaving 7 bases between the germline ends. Looked up from germline, CDR1 is SGHRS and CDR2 is YFSETQ. The CDR3 region has the DNA TGCGCCAGCAGCGACAACCCAACTAATGAAAAACTGTTTTTT. Its protein is CASSDNPTNEKLFF.

V and J are TRBV9 and TRBJ2-5, with 11 bases lining up with TRBD2. V lost 3 bases and J lost 2; bases outside the gene matches: 3. The germline CDR1 and CDR2 sequences are SGDLS and YYNGEE. The CDR3 length is 15 residues. CDR3: CASSAGTSGQETQYF. The CDR3, as DNA: TGTGCCAGCAGCGCTGGGACTAGCGGACAAGAGACCCAGTACTTC.

The CDR3 sequence is CASSIPLSEQFF. The CDR3 DNA follows: TGTGCCAGCAGTATCCCTCTCAGTGAGCAGTTCTTC. The chain has TRBV28 and TRBJ2-1, with no clear D. This CDR3 comprises 12 residues. The germline CDR1 and CDR2 sequences are MDHEN and SYDVKM. Trimming took off 5 bases at V and 9 bases at J, with 11 bases between the two ends.

This clone was seen only once. The rearrangement joins TRBV11-2 to TRBJ2-3, with D possibly matching TRBD2 (5 bases). Per the germline V gene, CDR1 is SGHAT and CDR2 is FQNNGV. This CDR3 contains 14 residues. The ends were cut back, 3 bases at V and 0 bases at J, with 7 bases in the middle. The CDR3 sequence: CASSFRTSTDTQYF. Written as DNA, the CDR3 is TGTGCCAGCAGCTTCAGGACTAGCACAGATACGCAGTATTTT.

The gene calls are TRBV28 and TRBJ2-1, with 10 bases that match TRBD2. This CDR3 has 13 residues. The V gene's germline CDR1 is MDHEN and CDR2 SYDVKM. J gave up 9 bases and V 4 bases, and 3 bases lay outside the gene matches. In DNA form, the CDR3 reads TGTGCCAGCAGTTCTAGCGGGAGACGTGAGCAGTTCTTC. Protein product: CASSSSGRREQFF. Filled out from reference TRBV28 and TRBJ2-1, the complete variable domain reads DVKVTQSSRYLVKRTGEKVFLECVQDMDHENMFWYRQDPGLGLRLIYFSYDVKMKEKGDIPEGYSVSREKKERFSLILESASTNQTSMYLCASSSSGRREQFFGPGTRLTVL.

The V and J genes are TRBV6-5 and TRBJ1-5; 8 bases map to TRBD1. Unmatched junction bases numbered 5, after V lost 5 bases and J lost 5 bases. This CDR3 is 14 amino acids long. Germline CDR1 is MNHEY and CDR2 is SVGAGI. CDR3 nucleotides: TGTGCCAGCAGTGCGACAGGGGAACATCAGCCCCAGCATTTT. Its protein is CASSATGEHQPQHF.

The J gene is TRBJ2-1, the V gene TRBV12-5; a possible D gene is TRBD2 (7 bases). This CDR3 region has 19 residues. The germline V and J ends were trimmed by 3 bases and 0 bases, with 21 bases remaining between them. The germline CDR1 and CDR2 sequences are LGHNT and FRNRAP. The CDR3 bases are TGTGCTAGTGGTTTAGCGTGGGGGGGCGGCCCCGGCTCCTACAATGAGCAGTTCTTC. As protein: CASGLAWGGGPGSYNEQFF.

For this clone: A read error may account for a junction end that differs from germline. This same CDR3 is encoded by further DNA sequences in the sample. CDR3 in DNA: TGTGCCAGCAGCGTAGGACTAGCGGGGACGCGTGAGCAATTCTTC. Translated: CASSVGLAGTREQFF. V and J are TRBV9 and TRBJ2-1; TRBD2 matches 11 bases. Germline V CDR1 and CDR2: SGDLS, YYNGEE. The CDR3 totals 15 residues.

The chain joins TRBV28 to TRBJ1-5, with unresolved D. V dropped 3 bases and J dropped 4 bases, with 13 bases sitting between them. The CDR3 is 15 residues long. Per germline, CDR1 MDHEN and CDR2 SYDVKM. CDR3: CASSFPWHRNQPQHF. CDR3 nucleotide sequence: TGTGCCAGCAGTTTCCCCTGGCACCGAAATCAGCCCCAGCATTTT.

V usage is TRBV7-2 and J usage is TRBJ2-7; 7 nucleotides align to TRBD2. Looked up from germline, CDR1 is SGHTA and CDR2 is FQGNSA. Trimming removed 4 bases from V and 5 bases from J; junction bases left unmatched: 5. CDR3 length: 13 amino acids. As DNA, the CDR3 is TGTGCCAGCAGCTGGGTCGGGGGGAACGAGCAGTACTTC. Translating gives CASSWVGGNEQYF.

This CDR3 is CASSFGGLSYEQYF. The CDR3 DNA reads TGTGCCAGCAGCTTCGGCGGGCTCTCCTACGAGCAGTACTTC. The V gene is TRBV7-9, the J gene TRBJ2-7; D is possibly TRBD2 (5 bases). Germline-derived CDR1 and CDR2 are SEHNR and FQNEAQ (reference sequence). V lost 3 bases and J 0 bases, leaving 9 bases between the germline ends. CDR3 size: 14 residues.

This CDR3 reads CASSQISGVFGYTF. The CDR3 region has the DNA TGCGCCAGCAGTCAAATATCAGGGGTTTTCGGCTACACCTTC. This chain uses TRBV5-1 with TRBJ1-2; TRBD1 is a possible D gene (6 bases). This CDR3 is built from 14 residues. V lost 5 bases, J lost 8 bases, and 19 bases lay in between. Germline lookup yields CDR1 SGHRS and CDR2 YFSETQ.

The rearrangement joins TRBV2 to TRBJ1-5; a weak D match, TRBD1 (5 bases). The CDR3 is made up of 14 amino acids. In germline, CDR1 is SNHLY, CDR2 FYNNEI. The V end was cut by 8 bases, the J end by 3 bases, with 14 bases between. The CDR3 DNA reads TGTGCCAGCGCATTCGACAGCTTCAATCAGCCCCAGCATTTT. Protein product: CASAFDSFNQPQHF.

This clone has only a few counts. The chain recombines TRBV19 with TRBJ2-7; maybe TRBD1 (7 bases). The CDR3 has 13 amino acids. Germline CDR1 is LNHDA and CDR2 is SQIVND (reference sequence). In DNA form, the CDR3 reads TGTGCTCAAAGCGGCAGGGGGGCCTACGAGCAGTACTTC. Translation gives CAQSGRGAYEQYF.

The chain uses TRBV9 and TRBJ2-2; 9 bases map to TRBD1. CDR1 SGDLS and CDR2 YYNGEE come from the germline V gene. The V segment lost 0 bases and the J segment 9 bases; nucleotides outside the gene matches: 24. This CDR3 region has 21 residues. CDR3 in DNA: TGTGCCAGCAGCGTAGGATCTAAGCGCCCTTCGGGGACAGGGATACACTGGGAGCTGTTTTTT. Protein sequence: CASSVGSKRPSGTGIHWELFF.

This chain connects TRBV28 to TRBJ1-4; D is perhaps TRBD1 (5 bases). CDR3 length: 15 amino acids. V lost 7 bases and J lost 8, with 20 bases in between. Germline V gene sequence: CDR1 MDHEN, CDR2 SYDVKM. CDR3 amino acids: CASTSRGRGLEKLFF. CDR3 sequence (DNA): TGTGCCAGCACCTCCCGGGGGAGGGGCCTGGAAAAACTGTTTTTT.